The source of this T cell receptor (beta chain) is a study of shared clonotypes between healthy human individuals (dated by TCRdb to between 2020 and 2021). Context from the whole study: The cohort included three men and two women between 18 and 49 years of age. Libraries were prepared and TCR repertoires were sequenced by different laboratories using diverse techniques, in order to increase sequencing depth and limit assay-specific biases. For each donor, three plates each were used for CD4 naive and CD4 memory, two plates were used for CD8 naive, and one plate was used for CD8 memory. To estimate repertoire size and how much clonotypes are shared between individuals, the study performed deep sequencing of blood TCR repertoires from roughly five healthy adults. Leukapheresis yielded between about 0.85 and 10 billion PBMCs per donor. Overall study outcomes, separate from this receptor: Only blood was sampled, and tissue TCR repertoires likely differ from those in blood. The genetic and exposure-history diversity represented was limited by the small number of donors. Pairwise subsampling indicated that sequencing depth was expected to affect the degree of clonotype sharing among donors. Naive subsets generally had larger estimated clonotype richness than memory subsets. Compared with non-shared clonotypes, clonotypes shared by all four sorted-subset donors had higher generation probabilities. Sharing across a few donors was observed for roughly 5% of naive CD4, about 3.2% of naive CD8, over 2% of memory CD4, and approximately 0.41% of memory CD8 clonotypes. Incomplete sequencing was indicated by rarefaction of sorted-subset datasets, despite the large sequencing depth.

Using the deep immunoSEQ assay, multiplex PCR amplified TCR CDR3 regions from genomic DNA. Genomic DNA extracted from each cell subset was distributed evenly over all wells of several immunoSEQ 96-well plates, and each plate served as one replicate. For sorted subsets, about 220 ng of genomic DNA, equivalent to roughly 30,000 T cell genomes, went into each replicate PCR. Purified libraries were quantified with a Qubit 3.0 fluorometer, sized on a Bioanalyzer 2100, and re-quantified with the KAPA Library Quantification kit. Each immunoSEQ 96-well plate was sequenced on its own single-read 150-cycle Illumina NextSeq 550 flow cell. The study's processing was this. Because only junctional sequences without quality scores were contained in the immunoSEQ output, filtering matching that applied to full-length reads could not be performed. To assign V/J genes and CDR3, sequences were annotated using PyIR, a Python wrapper for IgBLAST v1.9, with IMGT germline references. Any read was removed if the V/J assignment was weak (E-value above 1e-6), the CDR3 was missing, or the read contained stop codons, out-of-frame junctions, or ambiguous translated residues. V3J clonotypes were defined by identical inferred V gene, J gene, and CDR3 amino acid sequence. To compute the percentage overlap between repertoires, the number of shared unique clonotypes was divided by the size of the smaller repertoire. Three approaches were used to assess repertoire richness: RTK rarefaction, the Chao1 estimator, and Recon v2.1 estimates of unobserved clonotypes. Generation probabilities were computed with OLGA for all TCRbeta clonotypes obtained by the gDNA method from four donors. This is the immuneACCESS table as TCRdb keeps it, with only in-frame sequences that have V and J called. A part of the clones is gone; compared with another copy, unresolved V genes explain less than half, and the rest is unexplained. That table supplies the V and J calls and clone size; D and trimming were determined from the DNA. This sample comprises approximately 2,300,000 clones, roughly 90% of them detected only once. The ten biggest clones cover approximately 0.4% of the sample.

The donors were healthy, HIV-negative adults with no recently reported acute infections or vaccinations. Only Caucasian adults living in Nashville, Tennessee, USA were represented among the donors. CD4+ T cells were enriched through magnetic negative selection, after which naive cells were positively selected on CD45RA and the remaining negative fraction served as the memory subset. Blood was obtained by leukapheresis, after which PBMCs were separated by Ficoll-Histopaque density gradient centrifugation and cryopreserved in liquid nitrogen vapor phase. Analytical flow cytometry was used to check the purity and quantity of every magnetically sorted T cell population. From each sorted fraction, genomic DNA was isolated and quantified by UV absorbance on a Nanodrop 2000c. A word on this clone: Its target antigen remains unknown. No much larger clone exists at a distance of one base, and base qualities are not known.

Inclusive of the bounding cysteine and phenylalanine, the CDR3 is 16 residues long. The retained sequence is limited to the CDR3, 48 bases, with the frame set at the first base. V has 2 bases trimmed and J has 4 bases trimmed; junction bases matching no gene number 8. CDR1 and CDR2 are drawn from the germline V gene: SGDLS, YYNGEE. The sequence derives from a young man in good health. Some clones in this sample may be carry-over from other donors' samples. The source material was naive CD4+ T cells from PBMCs. What this sample's cell subset or site label stands for: CD45RA+ positively selected. The rearrangement joined TRBV9 to TRBJ2-1; 8 nucleotides in the junction match TRBD2. CDR3 sequence: CASSVGLSGGYNEQFF. The DNA is TGTGCCAGCAGCGTCGGTTTGAGCGGGGGTTACAATGAGCAGTTCTTC.